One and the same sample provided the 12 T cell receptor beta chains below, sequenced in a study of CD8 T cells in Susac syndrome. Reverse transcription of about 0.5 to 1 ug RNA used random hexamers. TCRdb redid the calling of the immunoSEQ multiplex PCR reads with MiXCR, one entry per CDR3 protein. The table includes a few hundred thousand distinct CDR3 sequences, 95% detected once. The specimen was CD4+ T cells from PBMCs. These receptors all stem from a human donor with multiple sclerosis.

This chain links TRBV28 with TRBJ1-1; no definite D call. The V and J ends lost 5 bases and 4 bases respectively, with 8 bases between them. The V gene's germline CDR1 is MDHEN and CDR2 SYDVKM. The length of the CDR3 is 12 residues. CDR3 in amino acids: CASSPLVTEAFF. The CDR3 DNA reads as TGTGCCAGCAGTCCCTTGGTCACTGAAGCTTTCTTT.

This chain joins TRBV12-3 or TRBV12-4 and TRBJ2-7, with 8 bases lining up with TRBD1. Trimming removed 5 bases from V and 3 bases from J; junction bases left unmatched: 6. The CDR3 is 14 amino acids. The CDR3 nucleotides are TGTGCCAGCAGTCCCCGGGACAGGTTCTACGAGCAGTACTTC. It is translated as CASSPRDRFYEQYF.

Here the CDR3 reads CASSPSQAKNIQYF. In nucleotides, the CDR3 is TGTGCCAGCTCACCCTCACAAGCCAAAAACATTCAGTACTTC. The chain is built from TRBV18 and TRBJ2-4; D gene unclear. The germline V gene has CDR1 KGHSH and CDR2 LQKENI. Trimming took off 3 bases at V and 0 bases at J, with 6 bases between the two ends. This CDR3 comprises 14 residues.

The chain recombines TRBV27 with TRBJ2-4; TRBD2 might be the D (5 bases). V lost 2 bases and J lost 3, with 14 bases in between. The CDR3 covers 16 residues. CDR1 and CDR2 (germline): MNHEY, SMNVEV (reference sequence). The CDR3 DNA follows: TGTGCCAGCAGTTTAGGAGGTCAACTGGGCAAAAACATTCAGTACTTC. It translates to CASSLGGQLGKNIQYF.

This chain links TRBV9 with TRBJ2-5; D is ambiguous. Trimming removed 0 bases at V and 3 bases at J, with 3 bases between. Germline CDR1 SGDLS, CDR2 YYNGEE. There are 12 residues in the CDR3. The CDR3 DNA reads TGTGCCAGCAGCGTAGACGAAGAGACCCAGTACTTC. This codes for CASSVDEETQYF.

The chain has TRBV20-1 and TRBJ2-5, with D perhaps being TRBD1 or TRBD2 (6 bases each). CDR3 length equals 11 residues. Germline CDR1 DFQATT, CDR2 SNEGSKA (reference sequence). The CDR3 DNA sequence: TGCAGGGGGGCGGGGCAAGAGACCCAGTACTTC. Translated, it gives CRGAGQETQYF.

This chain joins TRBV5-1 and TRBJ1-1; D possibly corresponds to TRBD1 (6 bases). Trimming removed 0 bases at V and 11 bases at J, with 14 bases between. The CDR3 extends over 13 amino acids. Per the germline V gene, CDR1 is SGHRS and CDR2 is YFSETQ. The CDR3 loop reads CASSLEKGGFAFF. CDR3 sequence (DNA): TGCGCCAGCAGCTTGGAAAAGGGGGGTTTTGCTTTCTTT. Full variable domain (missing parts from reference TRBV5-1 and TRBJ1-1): KAGVTQTPRYLIKTRGQQVTLSCSPISGHRSVSWYQQTPGQGLQFLFEYFSETQRNKGNFPGRFSGRQFSNSRSEMNVSTLELGDSALYLCASSLEKGGFAFFGQGTRLTVV.

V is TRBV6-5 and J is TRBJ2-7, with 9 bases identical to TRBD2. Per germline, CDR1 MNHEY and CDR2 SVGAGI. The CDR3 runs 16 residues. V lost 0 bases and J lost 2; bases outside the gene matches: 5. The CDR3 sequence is CASSYSGLAGPYEQYF. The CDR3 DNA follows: TGTGCCAGCAGTTACTCCGGGCTAGCGGGGCCCTACGAGCAGTACTTC.

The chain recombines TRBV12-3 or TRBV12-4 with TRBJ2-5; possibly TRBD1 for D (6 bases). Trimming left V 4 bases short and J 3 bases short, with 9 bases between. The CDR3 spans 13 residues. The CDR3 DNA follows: TGTGCCAGCAGTTCGGACAGTAAAGAGACCCAGTACTTC. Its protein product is CASSSDSKETQYF.

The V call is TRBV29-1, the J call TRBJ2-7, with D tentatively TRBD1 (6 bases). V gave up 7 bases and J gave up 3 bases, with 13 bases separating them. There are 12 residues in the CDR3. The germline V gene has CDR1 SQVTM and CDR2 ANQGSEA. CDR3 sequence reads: CSAGTSDYEQYF. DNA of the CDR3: TGCAGCGCCGGGACATCAGACTACGAGCAGTACTTC.

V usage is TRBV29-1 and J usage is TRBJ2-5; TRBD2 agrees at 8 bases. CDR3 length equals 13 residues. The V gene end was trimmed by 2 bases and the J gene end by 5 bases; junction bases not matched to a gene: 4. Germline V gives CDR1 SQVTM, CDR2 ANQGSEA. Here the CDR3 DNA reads TGCAGCGTTGAAAACGCTAGCGGGGAGACCCAGTACTTC. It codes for CSVENASGETQYF.

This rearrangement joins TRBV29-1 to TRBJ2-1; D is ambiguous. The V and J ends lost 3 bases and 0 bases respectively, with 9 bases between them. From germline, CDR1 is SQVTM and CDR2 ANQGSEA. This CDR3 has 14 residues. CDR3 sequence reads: CSVDTRSSYNEQFF. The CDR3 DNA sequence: TGCAGCGTTGACACGAGGAGCTCCTACAATGAGCAGTTCTTC.